Below, 26 T cell receptor beta chains from the same sample are listed, as sequenced in a study of T-cell reconstitution after alpha-beta-depleted transplantation in children. Unique molecular identifiers were incorporated into the prepared TCRbeta library. TCRdb fed the PCR reads into MiXCR, producing one record per CDR3 protein. The profile covers around 180,000 distinct CDR3 sequences, with roughly 11% appearing a single time and about 13% taken by the ten largest. Sequencing was performed on PBMCs, taken before TCRalphabeta/CD19-depleted stem cell transplant. The receptors originated from a boy aged 2-9 years with acute myeloid leukemia, due to receive a stem cell transplant.

This clonotype was observed at least ten times. The chain couples TRBV10-2 to TRBJ2-2, with 7 bases fitting TRBD1. J lost 6 bases, V lost 6 bases, and 10 bases had no gene match. The CDR3 totals 15 residues. Looked up from germline, CDR1 is WSHSY and CDR2 is SAAADI. This CDR3 is CASSLRGPPPGELFF. The CDR3 DNA reads as TGCGCCAGCAGCCTGAGGGGGCCACCCCCCGGGGAGCTGTTTTTT.

This clonotype was found many times. The chain links TRBV5-1 to TRBJ2-1, with D possibly called TRBD1 or TRBD2 (6 bases each). Trimming removed 0 bases from V and 4 bases from J, with 8 bases in between. The CDR3 loop spans 14 amino acids. Germline loops: CDR1 SGHRS, CDR2 YFSETQ. The DNA for the CDR3 is TGCGCCAGCAGCTTGGTAGGGGGGTACAATGAGCAGTTCTTC. Translation: CASSLVGGYNEQFF.

In this sample, this clonotype turned up many times. This chain uses TRBV20-1 with TRBJ2-1; 8 bases match TRBD2. With V trimmed by 4 bases and J by 4 bases, 3 bases remained unmatched. CDR1 DFQATT and CDR2 SNEGSKA come from the germline V gene (reference sequence). The CDR3 is made up of 13 amino acids. CDR3 nucleotide sequence: TGCAGTGCTACGGGCGGGAGGTACAATGAGCAGTTCTTC. This encodes CSATGGRYNEQFF.

The rearrangement links TRBV7-2 to TRBJ2-7, with TRBD2 matching over 13 bases. Germline V gene data show CDR1 as SGHTA and CDR2 as FQGNSA. V lost 1 base, J lost 3 bases, and 6 bases stayed unmatched. CDR3 length equals 17 residues. The CDR3 DNA sequence: TGTGCCAGCAGCTTAGTGGGGACTAGCGGGAATGGCTACGAGCAGTACTTC. Translated: CASSLVGTSGNGYEQYF.

This clonotype has at least ten counts. V gene TRBV6-1 combines with J gene TRBJ2-5, with D uncertain. CDR1 MNHNS and CDR2 SASEGT come from the germline V gene. V was clipped by 5 bases and J by 2 bases, with 15 bases between them. The CDR3 runs to 15 residues. CDR3 amino acids: CASSLGLVGQETQYF. The CDR3, as DNA: TGTGCCAGCAGTCTCGGGCTGGTCGGACAAGAGACCCAGTACTTC.

This clonotype appeared many times. The chain uses TRBV4-1 and TRBJ2-6; TRBD2 matches 9 bases. The germline V gene has CDR1 MGHRA and CDR2 YSYEKL. The V and J ends lost 3 bases and 0 bases, in that order; junction bases with no gene match: 12. This CDR3 has 20 amino acids. Written as DNA, the CDR3 is TGCGCCAGCAGCCAGCTAGGCGCTAGCGGGACCAACTCTGGGGCCAACGTCCTGACTTTC. Translated: CASSQLGASGTNSGANVLTF.

V is TRBV11-3 and J is TRBJ2-1; TRBD2 matches at 7 bases. The V gene end was trimmed by 4 bases and the J gene end by 9 bases; junction bases not matched to a gene: 6. The CDR3 loop spans 13 amino acids. Germline V gene sequence: CDR1 SGHNT, CDR2 YENEEA. CDR3 in DNA: TGTGCCAGCAGCTCATGGGGAGGGCGTGAGCAGTTCTTC. Its protein product is CASSSWGGREQFF. Full variable domain (rest looked up from reference TRBV11-3 and TRBJ2-1): EAGVVQSPRYKIIEKKQPVAFWCNPISGHNTLYWYLQNLGQGPELLIRYENEEAVDDSQLPKDRFSAERLKGVDSTLKIQPAELGDSAVYLCASSSWGGREQFFGPGTRLTVL.

The table lists this clonotype with many counts. The CDR3: CSAPGATNEKLFF. CDR3 DNA: TGCAGTGCTCCAGGAGCAACTAATGAAAAACTGTTTTTT. The chain recombines TRBV20-1 with TRBJ1-4; no definite D call. The CDR3 is made up of 13 amino acids. Germline assignment: CDR1 DFQATT and CDR2 SNEGSKA (reference sequence). The V gene lost 5 bases and the J gene lost 0 bases, with 7 bases spanning the gap.

This clonotype has a count of ten or more. J is TRBJ2-7 and V is TRBV7-3; 8 bases are a match to TRBD2. CDR3 length: 13 residues. V shed 7 bases, J shed 7 bases, and the junction held 9 bases outside the gene matches. Germline CDR1 and CDR2: SGHTA and FQGTGA. The chain's CDR3 is CASTPGGAREQYF. Here the CDR3 DNA reads TGTGCCAGCACCCCGGGGGGGGCGAGAGAGCAGTACTTC.

This clonotype was observed many times. J is TRBJ1-1 and V is TRBV20-1; 7 bases agree with TRBD1. Unmatched junction bases numbered 1, after V lost 0 bases and J lost 0 bases. Germline lookup yields CDR1 DFQATT and CDR2 SNEGSKA (reference sequence). The CDR3 consists of 14 residues. CDR3 sequence (DNA): TGCAGTGCTAGAGATGGACAGGTGAACACTGAAGCTTTCTTT. Translation gives CSARDGQVNTEAFF.

This clonotype was seen repeatedly, ten times or more. The chain uses TRBV12-3 or TRBV12-4 and TRBJ2-2, with 9 positions matching TRBD1. J was trimmed by 1 base and V by 3 bases; bases with no gene match: 9. The CDR3 is made up of 18 amino acids. Here the CDR3 reads CASSFRRTGAGNTGELFF. The DNA for the CDR3 is TGTGCCAGCAGTTTCAGACGGACAGGGGCCGGGAACACCGGGGAGCTGTTTTTT.

The table lists this clonotype with many counts. V gene TRBV11-2 combines with J gene TRBJ1-1; D not resolved. The CDR3 runs to 15 residues. The V end lost 2 bases, the J end lost 1 base, and 11 bases lay between the germline ends. Germline CDR1 reads SGHAT; CDR2 reads FQNNGV. CDR3 amino acids: CASSLQPDPNTEAFF. The CDR3 DNA follows: TGTGCCAGCAGCTTACAACCAGACCCGAACACTGAAGCTTTCTTT.

Regarding this clonotype: A much larger clone sits a single nucleotide away, making a read error possible. The rearrangement links TRBV6-1 to TRBJ1-3, with a weak D call TRBD1 (6 bases). Germline V gene data show CDR1 as MNHNS and CDR2 as SASEGT. Deletions cut 3 bases from V and 3 bases from J, with 12 bases between. This CDR3 is 15 amino acids long. CDR3 DNA sequence: TGTGCCAGCAGTGATTCAGGGGTCTTTGGAAACACCATATATTTT. As protein: CASSDSGVFGNTIYF.

The V gene is TRBV27, the J gene TRBJ2-1; D not certain. Looked up from germline, CDR1 is MNHEY and CDR2 is SMNVEV (reference sequence). This CDR3 has 16 residues. Trimming pared 2 bases from V and 6 bases from J, leaving 17 bases between. CDR3 sequence reads: CASSLMDWGSLNEQFF. In DNA form, the CDR3 reads TGTGCCAGCAGTTTAATGGATTGGGGTTCCCTCAATGAGCAGTTCTTC.

This clonotype was seen ten or more times. The V gene is TRBV11-2, the J gene TRBJ2-7; 8 bases are shared with TRBD1. Trimming cost V 5 bases and J 2 bases; bases outside gene matches: 11. The V gene's germline CDR1 is SGHAT and CDR2 FQNNGV. This CDR3 is built from 16 residues. CDR3 residues: CASSPRTGTGPYEQYF. CDR3 DNA sequence: TGTGCCAGCAGCCCCCGGACCGGGACAGGACCCTACGAGCAGTACTTC. Complete variable domain (other parts from reference TRBV11-2 and TRBJ2-7): EAGVAQSPRYKIIEKRQSVAFWCNPISGHATLYWYQQILGQGPKLLIQFQNNGVVDDSQLPKDRFSAERLKGVDSTLKIQPAKLEDSAVYLCASSPRTGTGPYEQYFGPGTRLTVT.

Many counts were recorded for this clonotype. This chain joins TRBV20-1 and TRBJ2-2; weak D call: TRBD2 (7 bases). Trimming left V 3 bases short and J 4 bases short, with 12 bases between. Germline V gene sequence: CDR1 DFQATT, CDR2 SNEGSKA (reference sequence). The CDR3 is made up of 14 amino acids. CDR3: CSARGGGITGELFF. CDR3 nucleotides: TGCAGTGCTAGGGGGGGGGGCATCACCGGGGAGCTGTTTTTT.

This clonotype was observed a handful of times. The chain combines TRBV5-1 with TRBJ2-1; D unclear. Germline assignment: CDR1 SGHRS and CDR2 YFSETQ. This CDR3 has 15 residues. V lost 1 base to trimming and J lost 0 bases, with 8 bases between them. CDR3: CASSLLSGSYNEQFF. CDR3 DNA: TGCGCCAGCAGCTTGCTCTCCGGCTCCTACAATGAGCAGTTCTTC.

This clonotype was counted ten times or more. This chain connects TRBV12-3 or TRBV12-4 to TRBJ1-1; D is undetermined. This CDR3 region has 12 residues. The germline V and J ends were trimmed by 5 bases and 4 bases, with 8 bases remaining between them. The DNA for the CDR3 is TGTGCCAGCAGTGGTAGCTCCACTGAAGCTTTCTTT. This codes for CASSGSSTEAFF.

This clonotype was seen repeatedly, ten times or more. This chain joins TRBV29-1 and TRBJ2-5; perhaps TRBD1 as D (5 bases). The CDR3 sequence is 16 residues long. The V end was cut by 6 bases, the J end by 5 bases, with 25 bases between. Germline lookup yields CDR1 SQVTM and CDR2 ANQGSEA. CDR3 DNA: TGCAGCGTCGATCCCAGGACATCTCCATTGGGGGAGACCCAGTACTTC. Translation: CSVDPRTSPLGETQYF.

This clonotype was detected ten times or more. The chain employs TRBV5-1 and TRBJ2-1; D may be TRBD2 (5 bases). The CDR3 covers 18 residues. V gave up 5 bases and J gave up 0 bases, with 21 bases separating them. The V gene's germline CDR1 is SGHRS and CDR2 YFSETQ. The DNA of the CDR3 is TGCGCCAGCAGACCGGGGTTCCCAGCGGTCAGCTCCTACAATGAGCAGTTCTTC. Translated: CASRPGFPAVSSYNEQFF.

This clonotype was found many times. The J gene is TRBJ2-1, the V gene TRBV12-3 or TRBV12-4; 11 positions agree with TRBD1. This CDR3 has 14 residues. V trimming: 6 bases; J trimming: 15 bases; junction bases outside the gene matches: 13. DNA for the CDR3: TGTGCCAGCAGGTTATGGGATAGGGGACAGGGGGTGTTCTTC. It is translated as CASRLWDRGQGVFF.

Ten or more counts support this clonotype. The genes are TRBV11-2 and TRBJ2-4; the D is unclear. Germline CDR1 SGHAT, CDR2 FQNNGV. This CDR3 region has 16 residues. The V end was cut by 5 bases, the J end by 0 bases, with 14 bases between. DNA of the CDR3: TGTGCCAGCAGCCGAGTCCCTCTTCTAGCCAAAAACATTCAGTACTTC. Its translation is CASSRVPLLAKNIQYF. The variable domain in full, with the rest retrieved from reference TRBV11-2 and TRBJ2-4, is EAGVAQSPRYKIIEKRQSVAFWCNPISGHATLYWYQQILGQGPKLLIQFQNNGVVDDSQLPKDRFSAERLKGVDSTLKIQPAKLEDSAVYLCASSRVPLLAKNIQYFGAGTRLSVL.

This clonotype occurred many times. This chain joins TRBV20-1 and TRBJ2-3, with 7 bases that match TRBD1. CDR1 DFQATT and CDR2 SNEGSKA come from the germline V gene (reference sequence). Unmatched junction bases numbered 3, after V lost 0 bases and J lost 6 bases. This CDR3 has 13 residues. The CDR3 coding sequence is TGCAGTGCTAGAGAGACAGGGTCCGATACGCAGTATTTT. Encoded protein: CSARETGSDTQYF.

The chain couples TRBV7-9 to TRBJ2-5; perhaps TRBD2 as D (5 bases). From germline, CDR1 is SEHNR and CDR2 FQNEAQ (reference sequence). The CDR3 consists of 14 residues. Deletions cut 8 bases from V and 0 bases from J, with 13 bases between. The CDR3 coding sequence is TGTGCCAGCCCCGGGGTATTAGACCAAGAGACCCAGTACTTC. Translating it yields CASPGVLDQETQYF.

This clonotype has at least ten counts. The CDR3 is CASSPPEFNYGYTF. In nucleotides, the CDR3 is TGTGCCAGCTCACCACCGGAATTTAACTATGGCTACACCTTC. This chain uses TRBV18 with TRBJ1-2; the D is unclear. Trimming stripped 0 bases from V and 1 base from J, with 6 bases between. Germline-derived CDR1 and CDR2 are KGHSH and LQKENI. The CDR3 sequence is 14 residues long. Filled out from reference TRBV18 and TRBJ1-2, the complete variable domain reads NAGVMQNPRHLVRRRGQEARLRCSPMKGHSHVYWYRQLPEEGLKFMVYLQKENIIDESGMPKERFSAEFPKEGPSILRIQQVVRGDSAAYFCASSPPEFNYGYTFGSGTRLTVV.

This clonotype has at least ten counts. The rearrangement uses TRBV5-5 and TRBJ2-7; D is perhaps TRBD1 (6 bases). The CDR3 spans 14 residues. Trimming left V 5 bases short and J 2 bases short, with 14 bases between. The V gene's germline CDR1 is SGHKS and CDR2 YYEKEE (reference sequence). The chain's CDR3 is CASRPGTLAYEQYF. The DNA for the CDR3 is TGTGCCAGCAGACCCGGGACACTAGCCTACGAGCAGTACTTC.